Listed below are T cell receptor beta chains from one sample, sequenced in a study of T cell responses to AZD1222 COVID-19 vaccine. Libraries were prepared by immunoSEQ multiplex PCR; TCRdb keeps only in-frame clonotypes and omits some of them. The table lists 130,000 to 150,000 clones, more than 70% of them singletons. The specimen comprised peripheral blood, sampled on day 0 of MenACWY control vaccination. The receptors stem from an adult in good health. Both conserved end residues are part of each CDR3. A D gene is named only where the DNA matches it firmly. Part of the rows lack a size; the others show once, few, many or a class for expanded clones.

>TRBV10-3|TRBD1|NA|TRBJ2-7
TGTGCCATCAGTGACGGACAGGGGTCGATTTACGAGCAGTACTTC
CAISDGQGSIYEQYF
>TRBV18|TRBD1|NA|TRBJ1-2
TGTGCCAGCTCACCTGGGACAGGGTCGAATGGCTACACCTTC
CASSPGTGSNGYTF
>TRBV28|TRBD1|NA|TRBJ1-1
TGTGCCAGCATTGGGGGAGGGGGCGTTCGGACTGAAGCTTTCTTT
CASIGGGGVRTEAFF
>TRBV19|NA|NA|TRBJ2-2
TGTGCCAGTAGTCCCCGGACATACACCGGGGAGCTGTTTTTT
CASSPRTYTGELFF
>TRBV6-2/TRBV6-3|NA|NA|TRBJ2-1
TGTGCCAGCAGTGTTCAGGGATATGAGCAGTTCTTC
CASSVQGYEQFF
>TRBV24-1|TRBD2|few|TRBJ2-1
TGTGCCACCAGTGATTTTCGCGGGAGTAAGCAGTTCTTC
CATSDFRGSKQFF
>TRBV28|NA|NA|TRBJ2-3
TGTGCCAGCAGTCCCATCGGAGATACGCAGTATTTT
CASSPIGDTQYF
>TRBV5-1|NA|NA|TRBJ1-4
TGCGCCAGCAGCTTGGGAGGGAATAATGAAAAACTGTTTTTT
CASSLGGNNEKLFF
>TRBV6-5|TRBD1|NA|TRBJ1-2
TGTGCCAGCAGGGGACAGGGACATGGCTACACCTTC
CASRGQGHGYTF
>TRBV9|NA|NA|TRBJ2-1
TGTGCCAGCAGCCTCGGGACGAGCGATGAGCAGTTCTTC
CASSLGTSDEQFF
>TRBV19|NA|NA|TRBJ1-2
TGTGCCAGTAGTATGGACAGACTTGGCTATGGCTACACCTTC
CASSMDRLGYGYTF
>TRBV19|NA|NA|TRBJ1-2
TGTGCCAGTAGTCCACTAGAGGAACCCGGCAACTATGGCTACACCTTC
CASSPLEEPGNYGYTF
>TRBV7-9|TRBD1|NA|TRBJ1-1
TGTGCCAGCCCCGGGACAGGATATACTGAAGCTTTCTTT
CASPGTGYTEAFF
>TRBV11-2|TRBD2|NA|TRBJ2-7
TGTGCCAGCAGCTCACGACTAGCGGGAGGGCTTTACGAGCAGTACTTC
CASSSRLAGGLYEQYF
>TRBV6-1|NA|NA|TRBJ2-3
TGTGCCAGCAGTGAAAAAGCCCGGGGCGGCACAGATACGCAGTATTTT
CASSEKARGGTDTQYF
>TRBV4-3|NA|NA|TRBJ1-2
TGCGCCAGCAGCCAAGAGCAGGACGGTGCCTATGGCTACACCTTC
CASSQEQDGAYGYTF
>TRBV2|NA|few|TRBJ1-5
TGTGCCAGCAGCGAAGAGGGGAGCAATCAGCCCCAGCATTTT
CASSEEGSNQPQHF
>TRBV2|NA|NA|TRBJ2-2
TGTGCCAGCAGTCCTAGGACGAGGACCGGGGAGCTGTTTTTT
CASSPRTRTGELFF
>TRBV19|NA|NA|TRBJ2-7
TGTGCCAGTAGTATCGGTGGGGGTTACGAGCAGTACTTC
CASSIGGGYEQYF
>TRBV7-8|NA|NA|TRBJ2-7
TGTGCCAGCAGCCCGGGCGTTGGCTACGAGCAGTACTTC
CASSPGVGYEQYF
>TRBV5-1|TRBD2|NA|TRBJ2-1
TGCGCCAGCAGTTCCGGGACTAGCGGGAGCAATGAGCAGTTCTTC
CASSSGTSGSNEQFF
>TRBV5-1|NA|NA|TRBJ1-1
TGCGCCAGCAGCTTATCGTCTGAAGCTTTCTTT
CASSLSSEAFF
>TRBV6-1|NA|NA|TRBJ2-5
TGTGCCAGCGGAAGGGCAGAGACCCAGTACTTC
CASGRAETQYF
>TRBV5-6|TRBD2|NA|TRBJ2-3
TGTGCCAGCACCCCGGGACTAGTTCGCACAGATACGCAGTATTTT
CASTPGLVRTDTQYF
>TRBV27|NA|NA|TRBJ1-1
TGTGCCAGCAGCTTTGACAGGCCTAACACTGAAGCTTTCTTT
CASSFDRPNTEAFF
>TRBV6-2/TRBV6-3|TRBD1|NA|TRBJ1-2
TGTGCCAGCAGTTACTCCGACCCTAGGGGGCGAGGTGGCTACACCTTC
CASSYSDPRGRGGYTF
>TRBV7-2|NA|NA|TRBJ2-5
TGTGCCAGCAGCTTAGGGCGGGGCGATCGTCGGGAGACCCAGTACTTC
CASSLGRGDRRETQYF
>TRBV6-5|NA|NA|TRBJ2-5
TGTGCCAGCAGTACCGGTGCCGGTGAGACCCAGTACTTC
CASSTGAGETQYF
>TRBV27|NA|NA|TRBJ2-2
TGTGCCAGCAGTTTATCGAGAGGAAACACCGGGGAGCTGTTTTTT
CASSLSRGNTGELFF
>TRBV7-2|TRBD2|NA|TRBJ2-2
TGTGCCAGCAGCTTCATCTCCGGACTAGCGGGAGATGAAACCGGGGAGCTGTTTTTT
CASSFISGLAGDETGELFF
>TRBV6-6|NA|NA|TRBJ2-4
TGTGCCAGCAGTCCGGGGGGCTACGTCATTCAGTACTTC
CASSPGGYVIQYF
>TRBV29-1|TRBD1|NA|TRBJ1-6
TGCAGCGGGGACAGGGGATCACCCCTCCACTTT
CSGDRGSPLHF
>TRBV9|NA|NA|TRBJ1-6
TGTGCCAGCAGCGTAGATTCCAGCACAGCCTATAATTCACCCCTCCACTTT
CASSVDSSTAYNSPLHF
>TRBV6-1|NA|NA|TRBJ1-6
TGTGCCAGCAGTGAGACGGGCCGAGTTAATTCACCCCTCCACTTT
CASSETGRVNSPLHF
>TRBV7-3|NA|NA|TRBJ2-1
TGTGCCAGCAGCTTACGGGGAGGGGGTTACAATGAGCAGTTCTTC
CASSLRGGGYNEQFF
>TRBV15|NA|NA|TRBJ2-5
TGTGCCACCAGCAGAGGGAGTGGGGAGACCCAGTACTTC
CATSRGSGETQYF
>TRBV5-1|NA|NA|TRBJ1-1
TGCGCCAGCAGCTTGGGTCATTCGAACACTGAAGCTTTCTTT
CASSLGHSNTEAFF
>TRBV6-6|TRBD1|NA|TRBJ1-5
TGTGCCAGCAGTCCTCCACCAAAAGACAGGGACGACAATCAGCCCCAGCATTTT
CASSPPPKDRDDNQPQHF
>TRBV27|NA|NA|TRBJ1-5
TGTGCCAGCAGTTTTCGAGGACAGCCCCAGCATTTT
CASSFRGQPQHF
>TRBV5-1|NA|NA|TRBJ2-1
TGCGCCAGCAGCCTGGGAAACTACAATGAGCAGTTCTTC
CASSLGNYNEQFF
>TRBV2|NA|NA|TRBJ1-4
TGTGCCAGCAAGTGGGCAGCAACTAATGAAAAACTGTTTTTT
CASKWAATNEKLFF
>TRBV15|TRBD2|NA|TRBJ2-3
TGTGCCACCAGCAGAACTAGCGGGGGGATCACAGATACGCAGTATTTT
CATSRTSGGITDTQYF
>TRBV7-2|TRBD1|NA|TRBJ1-5
TGTGCCAGCAGCCCAGGGGGGGCAGCTCAGCCCCAGCATTTT
CASSPGGAAQPQHF
>TRBV19|NA|NA|TRBJ2-2
TGTGCCAGTAGTATAGCCGGGAACACCGGGGAGCTGTTTTTT
CASSIAGNTGELFF
>TRBV25-1|NA|NA|TRBJ1-4
TGTGCCAGCAGCGACCGGGACGGCCGTGAAAAACTGTTTTTT
CASSDRDGREKLFF
>TRBV4-1|TRBD2|NA|TRBJ2-7
TGCGCCAGCAGCCAACGGACTAGCGGGCCCTTTAGGGCTTACGAGCAGTACTTC
CASSQRTSGPFRAYEQYF
>TRBV11-3|NA|few|TRBJ1-5
TGTGCCAGCAGCTCAGGACAGAAAAATCAGCCCCAGCATTTT
CASSSGQKNQPQHF
>TRBV5-1|TRBD2|NA|TRBJ2-5
TGCGCCAGCAGCTTGGCTCCTAGCGGGATTCGCCAAGAGACCCAGTACTTC
CASSLAPSGIRQETQYF
>TRBV3-1/TRBV3-2|TRBD1|NA|TRBJ2-1
TGTGCCAGCAGCCACAGACAGGGATCATACAATGAGCAGTTCTTC
CASSHRQGSYNEQFF
>TRBV9|NA|NA|TRBJ2-5
TGTGCCAGCAACGAATTAGGGAACGAGGTGGAGACCCAGTACTTC
CASNELGNEVETQYF
>TRBV4-3|NA|NA|TRBJ2-7
TGCGCCAGCAGCCAAGATCTAGGTTCCTACGAGCAGTACTTC
CASSQDLGSYEQYF
>TRBV7-9|NA|NA|TRBJ1-1
TGTGCCAGCAGCTTAGGGTCGCAGCCGCGGGGGGGTGAAGCTTTCTTT
CASSLGSQPRGGEAFF
>TRBV19|TRBD1|NA|TRBJ1-2
TGTGCCAGTAAATGGGACAGGTCCTATGGCTACACCTTC
CASKWDRSYGYTF
>TRBV28|NA|NA|TRBJ1-5
TGTGCCAGCAGTCTCGACGGTAGCAATCAGCCCCAGCATTTT
CASSLDGSNQPQHF
>TRBV29-1|NA|NA|TRBJ1-5
TGCAGCGCCGGGGAAAATCAGCCCCAGCATTTT
CSAGENQPQHF